This is a list of T cell receptor beta chains from one sample in a study of cytomegalovirus exposure and HLA in healthy donors. Profiled with immunoSEQ multiplex PCR; TCRdb holds only in-frame clones, not every one. Counted here are some 150,000 clones, over 75% occurring once; the ten biggest clones make up 5% to 6.5%. The sample comprised PBMCs. The receptors derive from a man younger than 40 in good health and CMV-seropositive. Both conserved end residues are part of each CDR3. The D gene is left open where the match is weak.

V	J	D	CDR3	DNA
TRBV18	TRBJ2-5	NA	CASSKQGIQETQYF	TGTGCCAGCTCTAAACAGGGAATCCAAGAGACCCAGTACTTC
TRBV6-4	TRBJ2-1	TRBD1	CASARQGGNEQFF	TGTGCCAGCGCGAGACAGGGTGGAAATGAGCAGTTCTTC
TRBV2	TRBJ1-4	TRBD1	CASSDEGAVEKLFF	TGTGCCAGCAGTGATGAGGGGGCAGTTGAAAAACTGTTTTTT
TRBV6-5	TRBJ1-2	NA	CASSRTGNYGYTF	TGTGCCAGCAGCCGCACAGGGAACTATGGCTACACCTTC
TRBV5-1	TRBJ2-2	TRBD2	CASQAGFELSGELFF	TGCGCCAGCCAAGCGGGGTTTGAGCTATCCGGGGAGCTGTTTTTT
TRBV2	TRBJ2-7	TRBD1	CASSSGTGIYEQYF	TGTGCCAGCAGTTCGGGGACAGGGATTTACGAGCAGTACTTC
TRBV6-1	TRBJ1-2	TRBD1	CASSVDRGYGYTF	TGTGCCAGCAGTGTTGACAGGGGATATGGCTACACCTTC
TRBV28	TRBJ1-2	NA	CASSSGYGYTF	TGTGCCAGCAGCTCCGGCTATGGCTACACCTTC
TRBV5-1	TRBJ2-7	NA	CASSSATGIGEQYF	TGCGCCAGCAGCTCAGCGACAGGTATAGGCGAGCAGTACTTC
TRBV6-5	TRBJ2-3	NA	CASSYVSSDTQYF	TGTGCCAGCAGTTACGTTTCGTCGGATACGCAGTATTTT
TRBV27	TRBJ2-3	NA	CASSTGTPDTQYF	TGTGCCAGCAGTACAGGGACGCCAGATACGCAGTATTTT
TRBV7-9	TRBJ2-2	NA	CASRLRGRDPNTGELFF	TGTGCCAGCAGGCTGCGAGGCCGGGATCCTAACACCGGGGAGCTGTTTTTT
TRBV14	TRBJ2-1	NA	CASSQVPLGGERWGQFF	TGTGCCAGCAGCCAAGTACCTCTGGGGGGAGAAAGGTGGGGGCAGTTCTTC
TRBV29-1	TRBJ2-1	NA	CSVEDLMRSYNEQFF	TGCAGCGTTGAAGATCTGATGCGCTCCTACAATGAGCAGTTCTTC
TRBV30	TRBJ2-6	NA	CAWTGGRFSGANVLTF	TGTGCCTGGACTGGAGGGAGATTCTCTGGGGCCAACGTCCTGACTTTC